One and the same sample provided the 24 T cell receptor beta chains below, sequenced in a study of human T cells and chemical hapten exposure listed by TCRdb under 2021. Library construction relied on RACE. Data came from a NextSeq 500. The public reads were reprocessed in TCRdb via fastp at Q25 and MiXCR, keeping in-frame beta chains. Entries are consolidated by CDR3 protein sequence, retaining the most common genes and DNA. The sample table holds about 190,000 distinct CDR3 sequences, of which approximately 24% were seen once. Around 2.5% of the sample lies in the top ten. The time point label, as the study defines it: patch test 3, about 24 weeks after DPC sensitization. In the paper's terms, the treatment or condition label means: therapeutic diphenylcyclopropenone sensitization with weekly scalp DPC. Sample: whole blood, taken in connection with sensitization to the hapten diphenylcyclopropenone (DPC). Receptors originate from a woman aged 35 to 49 with alopecia areata. Some clones in this sample may be carry-over from other donors' samples.

This clonotype was seen only a few times. DNA for the CDR3: TGTGCCAGCAGCTTCGGGAGTGATAATTCACCCCTCCACTTT. Its protein is CASSFGSDNSPLHF. The rearrangement joins TRBV7-2 to TRBJ1-6, with D unclear. The CDR3 length is 14 residues. V lost 3 bases and J 5 bases, leaving 8 bases between the germline ends. CDR1 and CDR2 (germline): SGHTA, FQGNSA.

The rearrangement uses TRBV20-1 and TRBJ2-3; 8 positions match TRBD1. With V trimmed by 1 base and J by 0 bases, 3 bases remained unmatched. Germline values: CDR1 DFQATT, CDR2 SNEGSKA (reference sequence). There are 15 residues in the CDR3. The CDR3 loop is CSARVDRGSTDTQYF. CDR3 nucleotides: TGCAGTGCTAGAGTCGACAGGGGTAGCACAGATACGCAGTATTTT.

This clonotype occurred a few times. The V call is TRBV29-1, the J call TRBJ1-1, with D possibly being TRBD1 (6 bases). Germline V CDR1 and CDR2: SQVTM, ANQGSEA. CDR3 length: 12 residues. Between the trimmed V and J ends, which lost 6 bases and 5 bases, there was a span of 13 bases. Here the CDR3 reads CSVGIQGTEAFF. In DNA form, the CDR3 reads TGCAGCGTGGGGATACAGGGAACTGAAGCTTTCTTT.

The V call is TRBV7-2, the J call TRBJ2-7; D perhaps matches TRBD2 (6 bases). CDR1 and CDR2 (germline): SGHTA, FQGNSA. CDR3 size: 15 residues. V lost 0 bases and J 2 bases, leaving 11 bases between the germline ends. The CDR3 DNA sequence: TGTGCCAGCAGCTTAGCCTACGGGAGCACCTACGAGCAGTACTTC. It translates to CASSLAYGSTYEQYF. The entire variable domain, with the rest obtained from reference TRBV7-2 and TRBJ2-7, is as follows: GAGVSQSPSNKVTEKGKDVELRCDPISGHTALYWYRQSLGQGLEFLIYFQGNSAPDKSGLPSDRFSAERTGGSVSTLTIQRTQQEDSAVYLCASSLAYGSTYEQYFGPGTRLTVT.

The chain joins TRBV5-1 to TRBJ2-3; TRBD1 matches at 11 bases. In germline, CDR1 is SGHRS, CDR2 YFSETQ. This CDR3 comprises 16 residues. Trimming took 4 bases from V and 0 from J; bases not matched to a gene: 4. CDR3 region: CASSGTGGTSTDTQYF. The CDR3 DNA reads TGCGCCAGCAGCGGGACAGGGGGAACTAGCACAGATACGCAGTATTTT.

The chain combines TRBV6-6 with TRBJ1-5; D is undetermined. CDR1 is MNHNY and CDR2 is SVGAGI in the germline V gene (reference sequence). This CDR3 region has 16 residues. V was cut by 4 bases and J by 3 bases, with 16 bases left in between. The chain's CDR3 is CASSSFGLLSNQPQHF. CDR3 DNA sequence: TGTGCCAGCAGTTCCTTTGGACTCTTGTCCAATCAGCCCCAGCATTTT.

This sequence joins TRBV6-5 and TRBJ1-1; D remains ambiguous. Germline CDR1 MNHEY, CDR2 SVGAGI. The CDR3 loop spans 13 amino acids. V was trimmed by 5 bases and J by 1 base, leaving 8 bases between them. The CDR3 spells CASSGDPNTEAFF. CDR3 coding DNA: TGTGCCAGCAGTGGGGATCCGAACACTGAAGCTTTCTTT.

This sequence joins TRBV7-9 and TRBJ2-3; D is possibly TRBD2 (6 bases). Trimming left V 5 bases short and J 5 bases short, with 17 bases between. CDR1 SEHNR and CDR2 FQNEAQ come from the germline V gene (reference sequence). CDR3 length: 15 amino acids. The CDR3 loop reads CASSLSAGAGDTQYF. CDR3 DNA: TGTGCCAGCAGCCTATCGGCCGGAGCGGGAGATACGCAGTATTTT.

The table lists this clonotype with a count of one. The CDR3 ends on some other residue instead of the conserved phenylalanine or tryptophan, so this is likely a read error. The genes are TRBV5-1 and TRBJ2-1; D may correspond to TRBD1 or TRBD2 (5 bases each). The CDR3 spans 18 residues. Germline V lookup: CDR1 SGHRS, CDR2 YFSETQ. Trimming removed 1 base at V and 1 base at J, with 18 bases between. CDR3 residues: CASSLQPVGEGSYNEQFL. CDR3 bases: TGCGCCAGCAGCTTGCAACCGGTCGGAGAGGGGTCCTACAATGAGCAGTTCCTC.

About this clonotype itself: Here the CDR3 omits its conserved ending phenylalanine or tryptophan, so a read error is the likely source. It is unclear where the CDR3 begins or ends on the DNA, so no DNA is shown, and the CDR3 is as TCRdb lists it. The chain combines TRBV6-5 with TRBJ2-7. The CDR3 length equals 8 residues, ends included. CDR1 is MNHEY and CDR2 is SVGAGI in the germline V gene. CDR3 residues: CASSYHPR.

This clonotype was detected only a few times. The chain carries TRBV6-2 or TRBV6-3 and TRBJ2-7, with 11 bases identical to TRBD1. V gave up 2 bases and J gave up 3 bases; unmatched junction bases: 6. In germline, CDR1 is MNHEY, CDR2 SVGEGT. The CDR3 is made up of 16 amino acids. CDR3: CASSYEVGQGDYEQYF. In DNA, the CDR3 is TGTGCCAGCAGTTACGAAGTGGGACAGGGGGACTACGAGCAGTACTTC.

This chain connects TRBV4-1 to TRBJ2-7; 9 bases map to TRBD1. The CDR3 is 14 amino acids. Germline trimming cut 6 bases from V and 6 bases from J; bases unmatched to any gene: 9. Per germline, CDR1 MGHRA and CDR2 YSYEKL. The CDR3 nucleotides are TGCGCCAGCAGTACCGGGACAGGGAATTTCGAGCAGTACTTC. Encoded protein: CASSTGTGNFEQYF.

This clonotype was found a few times. The chain employs TRBV6-2 or TRBV6-3 and TRBJ2-3; D is uncertain. Trimming stripped 5 bases from V and 1 base from J, with 7 bases between. CDR3 length: 13 residues. CDR1 and CDR2 (germline): MNHEY, SVGEGT. Here the CDR3 DNA reads TGTGCCAGCAGTGGCCGGGGCACAGATACGCAGTATTTT. Translating gives CASSGRGTDTQYF.

The chain joins TRBV28 to TRBJ1-1; D is undetermined. Germline CDR1 and CDR2: MDHEN and SYDVKM. The CDR3 runs to 13 residues. V was trimmed by 4 bases and J by 11 bases, leaving 17 bases between them. CDR3 nucleotides: TGTGCCAGCAGTTCCCGGACGGGGATTGGGGCTTTCTTT. Translating gives CASSSRTGIGAFF.

A few counts support this clonotype. The rearrangement uses TRBV5-1 and TRBJ2-1; TRBD2 agrees at 8 bases. Germline lookup yields CDR1 SGHRS and CDR2 YFSETQ. The CDR3 extends over 16 amino acids. The V segment lost 0 bases and the J segment 7 bases; nucleotides outside the gene matches: 9. The CDR3 nucleotides read TGCGCCAGCAGCTTGGCGGAGTGGGGGACTAGGAATGAGCAGTTCTTC. Its protein product is CASSLAEWGTRNEQFF.

This sequence joins TRBV7-9 and TRBJ2-1, with D possibly being TRBD2 (5 bases). Germline CDR1 SEHNR, CDR2 FQNEAQ (reference sequence). The CDR3 totals 14 residues. V gave up 3 bases and J gave up 7 bases, with 13 bases separating them. The CDR3 region has the DNA TGTGCCAGCAGCTTCGGTATAGCGCGGAATGAGCAGTTCTTC. As protein: CASSFGIARNEQFF.

This clonotype was seen a handful of times. The gene calls are TRBV5-1 and TRBJ2-7; D uncertain. Deletions cut 0 bases from V and 4 bases from J, with 14 bases between. The V gene's germline CDR1 is SGHRS and CDR2 YFSETQ. The CDR3 runs to 15 residues. The CDR3 sequence is CASSLGGSLRYEQYF. CDR3 DNA: TGCGCCAGCAGCTTGGGTGGTAGCCTAAGATACGAGCAGTACTTC.

To note about this clonotype: It is unclear where the CDR3 begins or ends on the DNA, so no DNA is shown, and the CDR3 is as TCRdb lists it. The V gene is TRBV7-2, the J gene TRBJ2-3; the listed D gene, TRBD1, was not tested against the DNA. The CDR3 numbers 16 amino acids, ends counted. CDR1 SGHTA and CDR2 FQGNSA come from the germline V gene. CDR3 sequence reads: CASSFGSGQVRATQYF.

The chain has TRBV2 and TRBJ2-7; 10 nucleotides agree with TRBD2. The germline V gene encodes CDR1 SNHLY and CDR2 FYNNEI. V shed 4 bases, J shed 2 bases, and the junction held 5 bases outside the gene matches. CDR3 length equals 15 residues. CDR3 sequence (DNA): TGTGCCAGCAGTGGACTAGCGGGTACCCCCTACGAGCAGTACTTC. It translates to CASSGLAGTPYEQYF. Together with reference TRBV2 and TRBJ2-7, the CDR3 gives the full variable domain: EPEVTQTPSHQVTQMGQEVILRCVPISNHLYFYWYRQILGQKVEFLVSFYNNEISEKSEIFDDQFSVERPDGSNFTLKIRSTKLEDSAMYFCASSGLAGTPYEQYFGPGTRLTVT.

This rearrangement joins TRBV9 to TRBJ1-2; 11 bases are shared with TRBD1. The CDR3 is made up of 16 amino acids. Losses at the gene ends were 4 bases for V and 5 bases for J; bases not matched to a gene: 10. Per the germline V gene, CDR1 is SGDLS and CDR2 is YYNGEE. The CDR3 DNA reads as TGTGCCAGCAGCTTTACCACGGGACAGGGGGGGTATGGCTACACCTTC. This sequence encodes CASSFTTGQGGYGYTF.

The J gene is TRBJ2-5, the V gene TRBV18, with 10 bases aligning to TRBD1. The CDR3 length is 14 residues. Looked up from germline, CDR1 is KGHSH and CDR2 is LQKENI. The ends lost 6 bases at V and 4 bases at J; junction bases unmatched: 5. CDR3 nucleotide sequence: TGTGCCAGCTCTCAGACAGGGGGCCCAGAGACCCAGTACTTC. It yields the protein CASSQTGGPETQYF.

This rearrangement joins TRBV6-7 to TRBJ1-5; D is undetermined. TRBV6-7 carries the ORF label, with uncertain function. Trimming removed 2 bases at V and 0 bases at J, with 11 bases between. This CDR3 comprises 16 residues. CDR3: CASSYVVDGSNQPQHF. The CDR3, as DNA: TGTGCCAGCAGTTACGTTGTTGACGGTAGCAATCAGCCCCAGCATTTT.

In nucleotides, the CDR3 is TGTGCCAGCATGTTAGCGGGAGAATACGAGCAGTACTTC. It specifies CASMLAGEYEQYF. The rearrangement joins TRBV2 to TRBJ2-7; 9 bases are shared with TRBD2. Germline-derived CDR1 and CDR2 are SNHLY and FYNNEI. J gave up 4 bases and V 7 bases, and 5 bases lay outside the gene matches. This CDR3 spans 13 amino acids.

The chain couples TRBV7-2 to TRBJ2-1, with D maybe TRBD2 (6 bases). The germline V and J ends were trimmed by 5 bases and 4 bases, with 15 bases remaining between them. Germline V gene lookup returns CDR1 SGHTA and CDR2 FQGNSA. The CDR3 runs to 15 residues. CDR3 nucleotides: TGTGCCAGCAGCCAAGGGAGCGGGCAATACAATGAGCAGTTCTTC. Amino acids: CASSQGSGQYNEQFF.